The 10 T cell receptor beta chains in this list originate from one sample, sequenced in a study of cytomegalovirus exposure and HLA in healthy donors. Amplification used 60 Vbeta primers and 13 Jbeta primers. The assay was immunoSEQ multiplex PCR, and TCRdb's table has in-frame clones only and misses some. This table has about 180,000 clones, approximately 80% appearing once. The sequenced sample was PBMCs. Receptors originate from a man aged 18-30 years in good health and CMV-seronegative.

The V call is TRBV19, the J call TRBJ2-7, with TRBD2 as a possible D gene (6 bases). This CDR3 contains 13 residues. CDR1 is LNHDA, CDR2 SQIVND, per germline (reference sequence). V lost 3 bases, J lost 4 bases, and 10 bases lay in between. The CDR3 coding sequence is TGTGCCAGTAGTATCGTGGAGGGGTACGAGCAGTACTTC. Its protein product is CASSIVEGYEQYF.

A single count supports this clone. This chain links TRBV6-5 with TRBJ2-7; TRBD1 matches at 8 bases. CDR1 is MNHEY and CDR2 is SVGAGI in the germline V gene. Trimming at V came to 4 bases and at J to 5 bases, leaving 7 bases not matched to a gene. The CDR3 loop spans 14 amino acids. The CDR3 DNA reads as TGTGCCAGCAGTTCCGGGACAGGCCACCACGAGCAGTACTTC. Translated: CASSSGTGHHEQYF.

The gene calls are TRBV6-5 and TRBJ2-2; D remains unclear. Trimming left V 7 bases short and J 7 bases short, with 7 bases between. Germline CDR1 reads MNHEY; CDR2 reads SVGAGI. The CDR3 sequence is 11 residues long. The CDR3 here is CASTTNGELFF. The CDR3 coding sequence is TGTGCCAGCACTACGAACGGGGAGCTGTTTTTT.

This rearrangement joins TRBV15 to TRBJ2-5; 13 bases align to TRBD2. This CDR3 region has 16 residues. V shed 1 base and J 4 bases; nucleotides not matched to a gene: 3. Germline CDR1 LNHNV, CDR2 YYDKDF (reference sequence). CDR3 nucleotide sequence: TGTGCCACCAGCAGAGGGGGACTAGCGGGACGAGAGACCCAGTACTTC. Translated: CATSRGGLAGRETQYF.

V gene TRBV7-9 combines with J gene TRBJ1-4; TRBD1 matches 10 bases. Germline CDR1 is SEHNR and CDR2 is FQNEAQ (reference sequence). The CDR3 totals 14 residues. After removal of 5 bases from V and 11 bases from J, the junction contained 8 bases not matched to a gene. CDR3 protein: CASSPGTGVRKLFF. DNA for the CDR3: TGTGCCAGCAGCCCCGGGACAGGGGTGCGGAAACTGTTTTTT.

Written as DNA, the CDR3 is TGTGCCAGCAGCCCCCATGTTTCCAGCAATGAGCAGTTCTTC. This encodes CASSPHVSSNEQFF. The gene calls are TRBV7-9 and TRBJ2-1; no definite D call. The CDR3 runs 14 residues. V was shortened by 5 bases and J by 6 bases, with 14 bases between the two germline ends. Germline V CDR1 and CDR2: SEHNR, FQNEAQ (reference sequence).

This sequence joins TRBV27 and TRBJ2-1, with D hard to call. CDR3 length: 15 residues. Trimming removed 3 bases from V and 4 bases from J, with 13 bases in between. Germline values: CDR1 MNHEY, CDR2 SMNVEV (reference sequence). The CDR3 is CASSFFNVRYNEQFF. The CDR3 DNA sequence: TGTGCCAGCAGTTTCTTTAACGTACGGTACAATGAGCAGTTCTTC.

The V call is TRBV5-1, the J call TRBJ1-1, with 9 bases matching TRBD1. Germline assignment: CDR1 SGHRS and CDR2 YFSETQ. This CDR3 has 15 amino acids. Unmatched junction bases numbered 5, after V lost 4 bases and J lost 1 base. CDR3 sequence (DNA): TGCGCCAGCAGCCCCGGGGGACAGGGGAACACTGAAGCTTTCTTT. This encodes CASSPGGQGNTEAFF.

This chain uses TRBV28 with TRBJ2-5; maybe TRBD1 (5 bases). Gene TRBJ2-7 matches the end of the DNA better, so the J call may be wrong. CDR1 is MDHEN, CDR2 SYDVKM, per germline. The CDR3 has 15 amino acids. The DNA of the CDR3 is TGTGCCAGCAGTTTAGTTCCAGGGTCTTTGTACGAGCAGTACTTC. Its translation: CASSLVPGSLYEQYF.

The chain carries TRBV30 and TRBJ2-5; the D is unclear. With 6 bases removed from V and 0 bases from J, the gap between germline ends came to 2 bases. The germline CDR1 and CDR2 sequences are GTSNPN and SVGIG (reference sequence). The CDR3 spans 10 residues. The CDR3 here is CACNQETQYF. DNA for the CDR3: TGTGCCTGTAACCAAGAGACCCAGTACTTC.